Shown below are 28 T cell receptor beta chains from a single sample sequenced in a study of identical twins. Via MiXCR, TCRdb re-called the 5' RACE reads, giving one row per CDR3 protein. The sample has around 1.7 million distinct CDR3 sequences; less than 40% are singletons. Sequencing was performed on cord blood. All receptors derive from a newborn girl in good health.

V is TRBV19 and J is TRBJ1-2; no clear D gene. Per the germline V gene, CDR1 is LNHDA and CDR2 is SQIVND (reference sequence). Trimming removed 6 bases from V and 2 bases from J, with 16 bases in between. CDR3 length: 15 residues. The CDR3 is CASSQWGYDNYGYTF. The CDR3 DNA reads TGTGCCAGTAGCCAGTGGGGATACGACAACTATGGCTACACCTTC.

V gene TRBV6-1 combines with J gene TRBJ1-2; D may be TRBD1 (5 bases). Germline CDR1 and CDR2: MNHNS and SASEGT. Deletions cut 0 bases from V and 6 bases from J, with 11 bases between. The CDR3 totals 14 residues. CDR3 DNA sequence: TGTGCCAGCAGTGAAGCAGGCAGGGCCGATGGCTACACCTTC. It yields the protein CASSEAGRADGYTF.

CDR3 coding DNA: TGTGCCAGAAGCCGCACGCGGACTAGTCCCTACAATGAGCAGTTCTTC. Its protein is CARSRTRTSPYNEQFF. The rearrangement joins TRBV27 to TRBJ2-1; TRBD2 agrees at 7 bases. The CDR3 extends over 16 amino acids. With 9 bases clipped from V and 2 bases from J, the junction kept 13 bases outside the gene matches. CDR1 and CDR2 from the germline V gene are MNHEY and SMNVEV (reference sequence).

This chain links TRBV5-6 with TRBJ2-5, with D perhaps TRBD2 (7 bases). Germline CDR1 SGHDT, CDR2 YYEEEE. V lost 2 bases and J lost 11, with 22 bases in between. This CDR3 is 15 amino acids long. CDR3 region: CASSFNRGGADEQYF. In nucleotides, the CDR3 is TGTGCCAGCAGCTTTAATAGAGGGGGGGCGGATGAGCAGTACTTC. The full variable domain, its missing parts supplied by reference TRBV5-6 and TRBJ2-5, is DAGVTQSPTHLIKTRGQQVTLRCSPKSGHDTVSWYQQALGQGPQFIFQYYEEEERQRGNFPDRFSGHQFPNYSSELNVNALLLGDSALYLCASSFNRGGADEQYFGPGTRLLVL.

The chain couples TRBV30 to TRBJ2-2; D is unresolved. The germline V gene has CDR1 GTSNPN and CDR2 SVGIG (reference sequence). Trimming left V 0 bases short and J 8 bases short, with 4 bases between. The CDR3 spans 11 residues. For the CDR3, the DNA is TGTGCCTGGAGTGTACCTGGGGAGCTGTTTTTT. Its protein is CAWSVPGELFF.

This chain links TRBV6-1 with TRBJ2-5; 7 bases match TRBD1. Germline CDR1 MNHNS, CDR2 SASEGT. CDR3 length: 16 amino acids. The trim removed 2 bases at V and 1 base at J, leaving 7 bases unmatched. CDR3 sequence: CASSELDRLFQETQYF. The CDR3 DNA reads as TGTGCCAGCAGTGAATTGGACAGGCTATTCCAAGAGACCCAGTACTTC.

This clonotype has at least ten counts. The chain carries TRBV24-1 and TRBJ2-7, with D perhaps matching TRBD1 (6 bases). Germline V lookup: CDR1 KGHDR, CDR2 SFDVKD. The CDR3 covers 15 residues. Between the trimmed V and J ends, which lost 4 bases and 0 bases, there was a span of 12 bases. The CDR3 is CATSEPLDSSYEQYF. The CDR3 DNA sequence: TGTGCCACCAGTGAGCCCTTGGACAGCTCCTACGAGCAGTACTTC.

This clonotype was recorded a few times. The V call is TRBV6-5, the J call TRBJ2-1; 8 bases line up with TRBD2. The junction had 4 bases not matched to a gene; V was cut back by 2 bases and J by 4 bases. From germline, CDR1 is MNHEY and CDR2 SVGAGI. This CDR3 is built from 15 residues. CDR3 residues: CASSYGGRIYNEQFF. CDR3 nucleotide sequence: TGTGCCAGCAGTTACGGCGGGAGGATTTACAATGAGCAGTTCTTC.

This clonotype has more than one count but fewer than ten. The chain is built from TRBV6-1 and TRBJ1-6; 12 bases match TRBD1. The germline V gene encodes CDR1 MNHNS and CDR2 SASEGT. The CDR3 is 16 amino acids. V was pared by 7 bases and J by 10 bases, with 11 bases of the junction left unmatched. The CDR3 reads CASKTTGTGGRSPLHF. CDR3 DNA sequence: TGTGCCAGCAAAACAACCGGGACAGGGGGCCGATCACCCCTCCACTTT.

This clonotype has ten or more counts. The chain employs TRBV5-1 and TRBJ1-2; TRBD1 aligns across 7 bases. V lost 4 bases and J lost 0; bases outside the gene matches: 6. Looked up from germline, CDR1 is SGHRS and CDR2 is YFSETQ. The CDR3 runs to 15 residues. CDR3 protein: CASSPDRATNYGYTF. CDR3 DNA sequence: TGCGCCAGCAGCCCTGACAGGGCTACTAACTATGGCTACACCTTC.

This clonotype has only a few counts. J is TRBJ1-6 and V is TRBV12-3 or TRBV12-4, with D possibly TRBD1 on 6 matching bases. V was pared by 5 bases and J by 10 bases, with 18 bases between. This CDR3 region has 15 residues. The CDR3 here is CASSTRQASWSPLHF. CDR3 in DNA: TGTGCCAGCAGTACTAGACAGGCCTCTTGGTCACCCCTCCACTTT.

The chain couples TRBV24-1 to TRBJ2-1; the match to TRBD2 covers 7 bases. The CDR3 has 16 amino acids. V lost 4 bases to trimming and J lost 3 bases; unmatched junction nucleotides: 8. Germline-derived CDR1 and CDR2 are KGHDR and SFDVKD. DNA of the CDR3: TGTGCCACCAGTGACCAGCGGGACTCCCGCTACAATGAGCAGTTCTTC. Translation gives CATSDQRDSRYNEQFF.

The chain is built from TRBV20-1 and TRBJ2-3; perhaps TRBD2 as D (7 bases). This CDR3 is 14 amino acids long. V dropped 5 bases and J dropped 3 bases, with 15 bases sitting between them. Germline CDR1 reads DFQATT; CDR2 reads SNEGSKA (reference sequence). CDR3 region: CSAPQGGRTDTQYF. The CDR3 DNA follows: TGCAGTGCTCCACAGGGAGGGCGGACAGATACGCAGTATTTT.

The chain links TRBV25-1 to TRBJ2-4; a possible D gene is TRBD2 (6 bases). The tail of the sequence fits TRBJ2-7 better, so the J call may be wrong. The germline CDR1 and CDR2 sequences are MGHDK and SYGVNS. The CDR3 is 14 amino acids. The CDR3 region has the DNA TGTGCCAGCAGTGAATGGGGTAGCGGCTACGAGCAGTACTTC. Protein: CASSEWGSGYEQYF.

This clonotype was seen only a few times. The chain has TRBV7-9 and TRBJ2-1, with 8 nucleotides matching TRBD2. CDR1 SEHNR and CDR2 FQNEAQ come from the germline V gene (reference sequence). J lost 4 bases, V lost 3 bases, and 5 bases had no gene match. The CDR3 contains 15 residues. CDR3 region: CASSFRGGGYNEQFF. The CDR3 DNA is TGTGCCAGCAGCTTTCGGGGGGGAGGGTACAATGAGCAGTTCTTC.

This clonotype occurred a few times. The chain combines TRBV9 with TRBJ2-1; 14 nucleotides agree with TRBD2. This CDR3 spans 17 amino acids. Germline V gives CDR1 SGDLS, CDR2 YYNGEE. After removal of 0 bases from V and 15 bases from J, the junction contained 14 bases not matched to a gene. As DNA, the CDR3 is TGTGCCAGCAGCGTAGCACCGGGACTAGCGGGGGCCACGCCTTGGTTCTTC. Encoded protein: CASSVAPGLAGATPWFF.

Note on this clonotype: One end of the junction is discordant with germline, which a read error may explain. The chain's CDR3 is CATSDLTGGYGYTF. Written as DNA, the CDR3 is TGTGCCACCAGTGATCTGACAGGGGGCTATGGCTACACCTTC. The genes are TRBV10-3 and TRBJ1-2, with 9 bases matching TRBD1. Germline CDR1 reads ENHRY; CDR2 reads SYGVKD. This CDR3 region has 14 residues.

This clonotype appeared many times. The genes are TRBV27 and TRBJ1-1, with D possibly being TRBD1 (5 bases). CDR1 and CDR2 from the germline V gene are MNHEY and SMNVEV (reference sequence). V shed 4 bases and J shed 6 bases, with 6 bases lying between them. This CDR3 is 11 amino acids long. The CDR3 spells CASSWGAEAFF. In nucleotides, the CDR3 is TGTGCCAGCAGTTGGGGGGCTGAAGCTTTCTTT.

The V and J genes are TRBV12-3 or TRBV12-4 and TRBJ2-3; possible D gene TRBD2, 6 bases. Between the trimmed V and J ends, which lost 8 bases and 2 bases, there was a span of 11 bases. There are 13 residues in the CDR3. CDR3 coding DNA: TGTGCCAGCGGAGGGGCTTTCACAGATACGCAGTATTTT. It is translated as CASGGAFTDTQYF.

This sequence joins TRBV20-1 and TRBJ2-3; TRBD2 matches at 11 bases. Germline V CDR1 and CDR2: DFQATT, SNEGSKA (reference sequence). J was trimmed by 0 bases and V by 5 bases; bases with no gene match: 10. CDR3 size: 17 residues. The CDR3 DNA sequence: TGCAGTGCTCCCCTAGCGGGGGGAAAACCTAGCACAGATACGCAGTATTTT. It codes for CSAPLAGGKPSTDTQYF.

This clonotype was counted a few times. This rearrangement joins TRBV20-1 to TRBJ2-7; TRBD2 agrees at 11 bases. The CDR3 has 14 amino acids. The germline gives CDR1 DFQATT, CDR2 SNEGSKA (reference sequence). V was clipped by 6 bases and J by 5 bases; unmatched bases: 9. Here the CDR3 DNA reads TGCAGTGCATATACTAGCGGGAGAAGAAACGAGCAGTACTTC. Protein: CSAYTSGRRNEQYF.

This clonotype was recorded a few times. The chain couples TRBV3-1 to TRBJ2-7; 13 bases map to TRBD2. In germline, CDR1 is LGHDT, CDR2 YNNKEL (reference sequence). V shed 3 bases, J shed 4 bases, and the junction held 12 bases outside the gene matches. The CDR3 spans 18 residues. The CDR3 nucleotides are TGTGCCAGCAGCCAGTATGGGACGGGACTAGCGGGAAAGTACGAGCAGTACTTC. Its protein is CASSQYGTGLAGKYEQYF.

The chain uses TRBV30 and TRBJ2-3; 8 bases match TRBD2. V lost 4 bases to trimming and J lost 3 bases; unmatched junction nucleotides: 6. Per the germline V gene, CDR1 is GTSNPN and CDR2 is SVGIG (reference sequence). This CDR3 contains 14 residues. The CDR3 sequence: CAWTSGGGTDTQYF. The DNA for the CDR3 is TGTGCCTGGACGTCGGGCGGGGGGACAGATACGCAGTATTTT.

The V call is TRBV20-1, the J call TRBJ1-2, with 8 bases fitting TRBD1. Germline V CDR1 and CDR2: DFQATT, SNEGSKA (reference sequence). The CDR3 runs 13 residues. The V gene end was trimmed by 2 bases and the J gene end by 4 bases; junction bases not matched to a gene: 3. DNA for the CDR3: TGCAGTGCTAGAAAACAGGGGGGCTATGGCTACACCTTC. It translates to CSARKQGGYGYTF.

This chain's CDR3 is CASRAGLLLEQYF. The CDR3 nucleotides are TGTGCCAGCAGGGCGGGACTCCTGTTAGAGCAGTACTTC. The chain carries TRBV2 and TRBJ2-5; tentatively, D is TRBD2 (6 bases). Germline V gene sequence: CDR1 SNHLY, CDR2 FYNNEI. V was shortened by 6 bases and J by 11 bases, with 19 bases between the two germline ends. The CDR3 has 13 amino acids.

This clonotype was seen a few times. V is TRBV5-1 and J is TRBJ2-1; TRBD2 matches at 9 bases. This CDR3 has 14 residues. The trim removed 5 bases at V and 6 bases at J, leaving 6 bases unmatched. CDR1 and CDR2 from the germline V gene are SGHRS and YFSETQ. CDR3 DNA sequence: TGCGCCAGCAGGTCTAGCGGGACTATCAATGAGCAGTTCTTC. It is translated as CASRSSGTINEQFF.

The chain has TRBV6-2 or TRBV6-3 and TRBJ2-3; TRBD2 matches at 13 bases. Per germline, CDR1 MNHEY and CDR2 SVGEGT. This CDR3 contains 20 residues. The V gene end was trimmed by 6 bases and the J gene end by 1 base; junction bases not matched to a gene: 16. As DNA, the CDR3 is TGTGCCAGCAGGCCTCTCTTTACTAGCGGGGGGGCCATAGGCACAGATACGCAGTATTTT. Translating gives CASRPLFTSGGAIGTDTQYF.

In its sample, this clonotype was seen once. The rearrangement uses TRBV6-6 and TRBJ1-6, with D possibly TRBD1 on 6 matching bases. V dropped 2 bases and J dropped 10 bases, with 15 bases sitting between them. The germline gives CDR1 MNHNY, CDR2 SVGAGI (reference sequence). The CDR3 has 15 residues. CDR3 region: CASSYGGRGGSPLHF. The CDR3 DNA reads TGTGCCAGCAGTTACGGGGGCAGGGGTGGGTCACCCCTCCACTTT.